Listed here is a single T cell receptor beta chain. The antigen this receptor binds is unknown. Per-base quality was not reported, and no clone a single base away is much larger than it. The V end loses 1 base and the J end loses 3 bases, and a stretch of 9 bases separates them. The CDR3 has 14 amino acids, counting the end cysteine and phenylalanine. Of all the DNA, just the CDR3 is kept, 42 bases in frame from base 1. The germline V gene specifies KGHSH as CDR1 and LQKENI as CDR2. The entire amount of isolated RNA was reverse transcribed using the High Capacity cDNA Reverse Transcription Kit, so the sequenced TCRB transcripts were expressed ones. Deep immunoSEQ sequencing was applied to naive, central memory and regulatory T cell samples, giving an average of roughly 3.5 million total reads per sample. Sorted cells were lysed in RLT buffer, and RNA was extracted using DNase-treated RNeasy Micro or Mini kits according to cell number. Each cell subset was processed on its own to prevent cross-contamination, while patient and healthy donor samples were processed together. The immunoSEQ multiplex PCR was used to amplify TCRB sequences from cDNA, yielding 87-bp fragments that span the CDR3 region. Sequencing of the amplicons was performed on the Illumina HiSeq platform. In the authors' own workflow: PCR bias was corrected computationally using synthetic template baselines, and reads within Hamming distance 2 were collapsed, with unmergeable singletons discarded. Reads were aligned against IMGT so that V, D and J genes, CDR3 length and insertions or deletions at six rearrangement sites could be assigned. Clonotype counts were normalized to sorted cell number within each subset before computing true diversity and Gini coefficients with the tcR R package. The overlap coefficient, calculated on TCRB nucleotide sequences, was used to measure repertoire sharing. Out-of-frame TCRB sequences from naive cells were analyzed as a proxy for the pre-selection repertoire. TCRdb retrieved this table from immuneACCESS and kept in-frame rearrangements only. Not all clones are present; in checked studies, unresolved V genes account for under half, and no reason is known for the remainder. V, J and clone size are those of that table, while D and trimming were read from the DNA. The sample table shows 400,000 to 550,000 clones, and roughly an eighth are seen once. The ten largest clones add up to 0.045% to 0.05% of the sample.

Each donor gave one peripheral blood draw, approximately 110 mL on average, collected into heparinised tubes. Naive, central memory, regulatory and stem cell-like memory CD4+ T cells were sorted on a BD FACSAria II using a panel including CD45RO, CCR7, CD25, CD127, CD95 and CD27. Every sorted population had a purity above 95%. PBMCs were isolated immediately by Lymphoprep density gradient centrifugation and stained directly without culture. So that batch effects would be minimized, each experiment stained and sorted samples in pairs, pairing one healthy donor with one patient. The sample is drawn from a study of beta chain features in type 1 diabetes (dated by TCRdb to the late 2010s). Regarding the study in general: No differences in mean age, gender distribution, total cell number or subset yield were found between patients and healthy donors. In the study, recently diagnosed type 1 diabetes patients and matched healthy donors were compared on the TCRB repertoires of their sorted circulating CD4+ T cell subsets. A total of over 90,000,000 sorted cells were examined across all samples, and a strong correlation was observed between cell number per subset and RNA yield. Naive and central memory subsets were obtained from all 30 or so donors, but regulatory and stem cell-like memory subsets were isolated from only 8 patients and 8 healthy donors. General findings and caveats noted by the study authors: HLA sub-analyses involved small numbers of individuals, so any influence of HLA type on TCRB rearrangement remained unresolved. Naive, central memory and regulatory TCRB repertoires appeared to be more alike among patients than among healthy donors. PCR may preferentially amplify shorter templates, but because patient and control samples were amplified and corrected together, any resulting skew would affect both groups equally. Because cDNA was sequenced instead of genomic DNA, highly expressing activated cells could be over-represented, though the groups showed no difference in activation or CD3 levels. Type 1 diabetes patients showed a moderate but significant shortening of TCRB CDR3 length in all four CD4+ subsets. Patients with type 1 diabetes made fewer insertions and deleted more nucleotides at VDJ recombination sites, implying thymic rearrangement abnormalities.

This receptor was obtained from a woman under 30 in good health. The sequencing input was naive CD4+ T cells from blood. In the paper's terms, the cell subset or site label means: true naive CD4+ T cells. This chain joins TRBV18 to TRBJ2-5, with a weak D call of TRBD1 (5 bases match). The CDR3 loop reads CASSPQGYKETQYF. The nucleotide sequence is TGTGCCAGCTCACCACAGGGGTACAAAGAGACCCAGTACTTC.